This T cell receptor (beta chain) was recorded in a study of CD8 T cells in ankylosing spondylitis. This clonotype occurred many times. Its antigen is currently unknown. J was trimmed by 4 bases and V by 4 bases; bases with no gene match: 11. CDR3 length equals 17 residues. With molecular barcodes, quantitative 5'-RACE was used to make the TCR beta libraries. TCRdb re-analysed the 5' RACE reads in MiXCR, keeping a single row per CDR3 protein. The sample has 200,000 to 300,000 distinct CDR3 sequences, 8% to 9.5% seen once; the top ten hold under 7.5%. Study results and caveats: Some motif variants were previously reported in reactive arthritis synovial fluid and blood. Several highly homologous variants made up a TCR beta motif, and this motif appeared characteristic of ankylosing spondylitis blood.

The receptor was isolated from a male donor with ankylosing spondylitis or in good health (not recorded which). Sample: blood, either unsorted or a sorted T cell fraction (not recorded which). The J gene is TRBJ2-1, the V gene TRBV12-3 or TRBV12-4; TRBD1 matches at 9 bases. CDR3 in DNA: TGTGCCAGCAGTTCTTACCTATTGGGACAGGGTTACAATGAGCAGTTCTTC. It specifies CASSSYLLGQGYNEQFF.